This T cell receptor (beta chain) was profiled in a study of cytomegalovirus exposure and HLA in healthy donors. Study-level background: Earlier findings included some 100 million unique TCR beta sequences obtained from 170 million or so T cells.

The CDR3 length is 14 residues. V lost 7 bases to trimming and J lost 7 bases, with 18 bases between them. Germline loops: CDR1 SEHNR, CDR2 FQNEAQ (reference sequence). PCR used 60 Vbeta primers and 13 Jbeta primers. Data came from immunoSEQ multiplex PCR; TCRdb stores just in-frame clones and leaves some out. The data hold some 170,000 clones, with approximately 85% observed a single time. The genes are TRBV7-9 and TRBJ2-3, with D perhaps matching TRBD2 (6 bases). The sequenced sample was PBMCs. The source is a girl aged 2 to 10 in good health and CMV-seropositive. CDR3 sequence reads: CASTPSSVGNTQYF. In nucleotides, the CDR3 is TGTGCCAGCACACCTTCTAGCGTTGGAAATACGCAGTATTTT.